This TCR beta chain was obtained from a study of technical replicates of blood from a few donors. The assay was immunoSEQ multiplex PCR, and TCRdb's table has in-frame clones only and misses some. The table includes about 70,000 clones, over 85% detected once. Trimming took 3 bases from V and 5 from J, leaving 11 bases between them. The CDR3 length is 13 residues. Germline V gene lookup returns CDR1 SGHNT and CDR2 YENEEA. Only one count was recorded for this clone. Sequences were obtained from T cells isolated from PBMCs. The chain joins TRBV11-3 to TRBJ2-7, with no clear D. This sequence originates from a human donor in good health. The CDR3 loop reads CASSFAGTHEQYF. The CDR3 coding sequence is TGTGCCAGCAGCTTTGCAGGTACCCACGAGCAGTACTTC.